The 23 T cell receptor beta chains in this list originate from one sample, sequenced in a study of vaccination effects on CD4 cells after COVID-19. Antigen-specific CD4+ T cells were expanded (with viral peptide pools) by the ViraFEST assay ahead of sequencing. On day 10 of culture, CD4+ T cells were separated out. Vaccinees lacked prior SARS-CoV-2 infection and tested negative for nucleocapsid antibodies. The antigens these receptors bind are not known. Profiling relied on immunoSEQ multiplex PCR, and the TCRdb table lists in-frame clones only, not all of them. This table holds more than 35,000 clones, about 69% found once. This sample comprised CD4+ T cells from PBMCs cultured with HCoV-OC43 spike peptides, obtained before COVID-19 vaccination. Subset here: HCoV-OC43 spike overlapping peptide pool stimulation. The receptor source for this set is a human donor who received a COVID-19 vaccine.

The rearrangement joins TRBV24-1 to TRBJ2-7, with D maybe TRBD1 (5 bases). The CDR3 runs to 16 residues. Trimming pared 4 bases from V and 1 base from J, leaving 16 bases between. The germline gives CDR1 KGHDR, CDR2 SFDVKD. CDR3 sequence: CATSDSWTNPSYEQYF. CDR3 bases: TGTGCCACCAGTGACTCATGGACAAATCCTTCCTACGAGCAGTACTTC.

This sequence joins TRBV19 and TRBJ1-2; D perhaps matches TRBD1 (5 bases). CDR3 length: 15 amino acids. The V and J ends lost 7 bases and 5 bases respectively, with 20 bases between them. Per germline, CDR1 LNHDA and CDR2 SQIVND (reference sequence). The chain's CDR3 is CASKGPIAVPYGYTF. In nucleotides, the CDR3 is TGTGCCAGTAAGGGACCGATTGCGGTACCTTATGGCTACACCTTC.

This clone was counted only a few times. CDR3 in amino acids: CASSRGAYGYTF. As DNA, the CDR3 is TGTGCCAGCAGCCGGGGCGCCTATGGCTACACCTTC. The chain employs TRBV3-1 (or the pseudogene TRBV3-2) and TRBJ1-2; D is possibly TRBD1 (5 bases). The CDR3 contains 12 residues. CDR1 is LGHDT and CDR2 is YNNKEL in the germline V gene (reference sequence). Trimming removed 4 bases at V and 4 bases at J, with 7 bases between.

This clone was counted between two and nine times. This sequence joins TRBV2 and TRBJ1-1; 8 positions match TRBD1. The V gene's germline CDR1 is SNHLY and CDR2 FYNNEI. J lost 1 base, V lost 5 bases, and 3 bases had no gene match. The CDR3 contains 14 residues. The CDR3 DNA sequence: TGTGCCAGCAGTCATGGGACAGGGAACACTGAAGCTTTCTTT. Encoded protein: CASSHGTGNTEAFF.

This clone was counted a single time. The V gene is TRBV5-4, the J gene TRBJ2-1; D gene uncertain. CDR1 is SGHNT, CDR2 YYREEE, per germline (reference sequence). Trimming removed 0 bases at V and 0 bases at J, with 10 bases between. The CDR3 length is 16 residues. The CDR3 coding sequence is TGTGCCAGCAGCTTGGAAAGGTTCCGCTCCTACAATGAGCAGTTCTTC. It yields the protein CASSLERFRSYNEQFF.

The table lists this clone with a few counts. The chain couples TRBV7-2 to TRBJ2-7, with D hard to call. This CDR3 contains 15 residues. The germline V gene has CDR1 SGHTA and CDR2 FQGNSA. The V and J ends lost 3 bases and 0 bases respectively, with 12 bases between them. The CDR3 protein is CASSFWTTSSYEQYF. The CDR3 nucleotides read TGTGCCAGCAGCTTTTGGACGACAAGCTCCTACGAGCAGTACTTC.

This chain uses TRBV7-8 with TRBJ2-1; 7 bases match TRBD1. The CDR3 length is 15 residues. Looked up from germline, CDR1 is SGHVS and CDR2 is FQNEAQ. V shed 5 bases and J 10 bases; nucleotides not matched to a gene: 14. The CDR3 spells CASSQDVSGTEEQFF. The CDR3 DNA reads TGTGCCAGCAGCCAGGACGTCTCGGGGACAGAGGAGCAGTTCTTC. Combining the CDR3 with reference TRBV7-8 and TRBJ2-1 gives the whole variable domain GAGVSQSPRYKVAKRGQDVALRCDPISGHVSLFWYQQALGQGPEFLTYFQNEAQLDKSGLPSDRFFAERPEGSVSTLKIQRTQQEDSAVYLCASSQDVSGTEEQFFGPGTRLTVL.

This clone has ten or more counts. The gene calls are TRBV29-1 and TRBJ2-1; the D gene is possibly TRBD1 (6 bases). Between the trimmed V and J ends, which lost 4 bases and 10 bases, there was a span of 14 bases. The CDR3 is 12 amino acids. Looked up from germline, CDR1 is SQVTM and CDR2 is ANQGSEA. This chain's CDR3 is CSVGQQGYEQFF. CDR3 DNA sequence: TGCAGCGTTGGGCAACAGGGATACGAGCAGTTCTTC.

Only a few counts were recorded for this clone. The genes are TRBV18 and TRBJ1-4, with D possibly TRBD1 on 5 matching bases. The ends were cut back, 5 bases at V and 10 bases at J, with 17 bases in the middle. This CDR3 is 14 amino acids long. From germline, CDR1 is KGHSH and CDR2 LQKENI. The DNA of the CDR3 is TGTGCCAGCTCAACGCAGGGACTTGAAGCAAAACTGTTTTTT. It codes for CASSTQGLEAKLFF.

The V and J genes are TRBV18 and TRBJ1-1, with no clear D. The V end was cut by 3 bases, the J end by 1 base, with 12 bases between. The CDR3 extends over 15 amino acids. CDR1 and CDR2 (germline): KGHSH, LQKENI. The CDR3 nucleotides read TGTGCCAGCTCACCCGGGAATACGCGGAACACTGAAGCTTTCTTT. The encoded protein is CASSPGNTRNTEAFF.

The chain links TRBV2 to TRBJ1-2; D remains unclear. Germline V gives CDR1 SNHLY, CDR2 FYNNEI. Trimming shortened V by 6 bases and J by 8 bases, and 10 bases separated the two germline ends. This CDR3 comprises 11 residues. The CDR3 DNA follows: TGTGCCAGCAGCCTAGGGTTCGGCTACACCTTC. It specifies CASSLGFGYTF.

This clone was seen more than once but under ten times. The chain employs TRBV11-3 and TRBJ2-6, with a possible D match to TRBD1 (7 bases). CDR1 is SGHNT, CDR2 YENEEA, per germline. V lost 8 bases, J lost 2 bases, and 13 bases lay in between. The CDR3 runs 15 residues. The CDR3 reads CASSAGGTGANVLTF. DNA for the CDR3: TGTGCCAGCTCGGCAGGGGGGACTGGGGCCAACGTCCTGACTTTC.

The chain joins TRBV5-6 to TRBJ1-3; 9 nucleotides agree with TRBD1. Trimming took 6 bases from V and 2 from J; bases not matched to a gene: 15. The germline V gene has CDR1 SGHDT and CDR2 YYEEEE. The CDR3 runs to 18 residues. CDR3 in DNA: TGTGCCAGCACCCCCGGGAGGACAGGGGCTTTCCCTGGAAACACCATATATTTT. This encodes CASTPGRTGAFPGNTIYF.

This clone was found a few times. The CDR3 nucleotides read TGTGCCAGTAGTCTAAGACAGGGGGCCTTTAGAAACACCATATATTTT. Protein sequence: CASSLRQGAFRNTIYF. This rearrangement joins TRBV19 to TRBJ1-3, with 10 bases identical to TRBD1. The CDR3 extends over 16 amino acids. In germline, CDR1 is LNHDA, CDR2 SQIVND (reference sequence). Trimming cost V 5 bases and J 5 bases; bases outside gene matches: 9.

V and J are TRBV3-1 (or the pseudogene TRBV3-2) and TRBJ2-5, with 7 bases lining up with TRBD2. CDR1 is LGHDT and CDR2 is YNNKEL in the germline V gene (reference sequence). This CDR3 is built from 14 residues. V lost 3 bases and J lost 4; bases outside the gene matches: 5. The CDR3 DNA reads TGTGCCAGCAGCCACTTTGGGGAGGGAGAGACCCAGTACTTC. Protein: CASSHFGEGETQYF.

V is TRBV29-1 and J is TRBJ2-5; no clear D. Trimming shortened V by 7 bases and J by 5 bases, and 17 bases separated the two germline ends. CDR3 length: 13 amino acids. The V gene's germline CDR1 is SQVTM and CDR2 ANQGSEA. The CDR3 nucleotides read TGCAGCGGCCGGGTAAGGGTCGTGGAGACCCAGTACTTC. Translation: CSGRVRVVETQYF.

A single count supports this clone. This chain links TRBV3-1 (or the pseudogene TRBV3-2) with TRBJ2-5; D gene ambiguous. Trimming stripped 1 base from V and 4 bases from J, with 10 bases between. The CDR3 spans 14 residues. The germline gives CDR1 LGHDT, CDR2 YNNKEL (reference sequence). The CDR3 sequence: CASSQAARTETQYF. The CDR3 nucleotides are TGTGCCAGCAGCCAAGCGGCTAGGACAGAGACCCAGTACTTC.

This clone appeared once. DNA for the CDR3: TGCGCCAGCAGCCAAGGGAGGGCAGGGGCAATCAATCAGCCCCAGCATTTT. This translates into CASSQGRAGAINQPQHF. The genes are TRBV4-1 and TRBJ1-5, with D perhaps TRBD1 (6 bases). V was shortened by 1 base and J by 3 bases, with 16 bases between the two germline ends. The CDR3 covers 17 residues. Germline-derived CDR1 and CDR2 are MGHRA and YSYEKL.

CDR3 protein: CASSSQMGYGYTF. CDR3 DNA sequence: TGTGCCAGCAGTTCTCAGATGGGCTATGGCTACACCTTC. J is TRBJ1-2 and V is TRBV6-5; no clear D. Trimming removed 4 bases at V and 4 bases at J, with 10 bases between. Germline loops: CDR1 MNHEY, CDR2 SVGAGI. CDR3 length equals 13 residues.

The chain has TRBV5-6 and TRBJ2-2; 9 bases agree with TRBD2. Germline V gives CDR1 SGHDT, CDR2 YYEEEE. This CDR3 has 17 amino acids. Losses at the gene ends were 1 base for V and 3 bases for J; bases not matched to a gene: 7. The CDR3 loop reads CASSLPSGNSDTGELFF. CDR3 DNA sequence: TGTGCCAGCAGCTTGCCTAGCGGGAACAGCGACACCGGGGAGCTGTTTTTT.

This chain connects TRBV10-1 to TRBJ2-3, with 12 nucleotides matching TRBD2. This CDR3 has 16 amino acids. From germline, CDR1 is WNHNN and CDR2 SYGVQD (reference sequence). V lost 6 bases, J lost 0 bases, and 4 bases stayed unmatched. The CDR3 DNA reads as TGCGCCAGCAGCCTGACTAGCGGGAGTAGCACAGATACGCAGTATTTT. It is translated as CASSLTSGSSTDTQYF.

The DNA of the CDR3 is TGCGCCAGCAGCTTGGCCGGGACTAGCGCGGATACGCAGTATTTT. The encoded protein is CASSLAGTSADTQYF. The V and J genes are TRBV5-1 and TRBJ2-3; TRBD2 matches at 10 bases. J was trimmed by 6 bases and V by 0 bases; bases with no gene match: 4. CDR3 length: 15 amino acids. Per germline, CDR1 SGHRS and CDR2 YFSETQ.

This clone was found once. This chain joins TRBV25-1 and TRBJ2-7; perhaps D is TRBD1 or TRBD2 (5 bases each). Trimming left V 6 bases short and J 0 bases short, with 9 bases between. Germline values: CDR1 MGHDK, CDR2 SYGVNS. The CDR3 consists of 13 residues. Written as DNA, the CDR3 is TGTGCCAGCAGCAGGGAGAGCTCCTACGAGCAGTACTTC. Translating gives CASSRESSYEQYF.